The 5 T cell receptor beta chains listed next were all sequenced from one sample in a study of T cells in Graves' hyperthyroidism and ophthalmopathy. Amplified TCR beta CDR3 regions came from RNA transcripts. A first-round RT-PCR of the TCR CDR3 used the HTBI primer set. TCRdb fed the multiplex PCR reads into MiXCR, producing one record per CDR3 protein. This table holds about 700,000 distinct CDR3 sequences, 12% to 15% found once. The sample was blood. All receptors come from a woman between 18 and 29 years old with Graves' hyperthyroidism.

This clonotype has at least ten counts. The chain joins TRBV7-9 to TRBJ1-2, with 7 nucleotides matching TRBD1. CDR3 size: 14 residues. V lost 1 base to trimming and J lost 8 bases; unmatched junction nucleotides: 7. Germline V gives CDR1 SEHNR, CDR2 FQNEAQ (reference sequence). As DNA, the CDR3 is TGTGCCAGCAGCTTAGGAACAGGGGTATACGGCTACACCTTC. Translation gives CASSLGTGVYGYTF.

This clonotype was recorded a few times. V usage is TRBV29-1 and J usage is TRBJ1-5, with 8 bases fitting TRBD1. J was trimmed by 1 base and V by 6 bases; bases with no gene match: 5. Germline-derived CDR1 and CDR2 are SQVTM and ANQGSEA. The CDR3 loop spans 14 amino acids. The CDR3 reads CSVLTGGSNQPQHF. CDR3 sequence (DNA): TGCAGCGTCTTAACAGGGGGAAGCAATCAGCCCCAGCATTTT.

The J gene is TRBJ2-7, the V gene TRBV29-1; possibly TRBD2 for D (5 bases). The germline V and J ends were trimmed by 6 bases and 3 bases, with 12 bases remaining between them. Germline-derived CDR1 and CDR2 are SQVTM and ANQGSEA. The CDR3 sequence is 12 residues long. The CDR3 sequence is CSVSAGDYEQYF. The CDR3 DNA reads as TGCAGCGTATCCGCGGGTGACTACGAGCAGTACTTC.

In DNA, the CDR3 is TGCAGTGCGGCACGAGGGGGAAGCACTGAAGCTTTCTTT. This encodes CSAARGGSTEAFF. The rearrangement links TRBV20-1 to TRBJ1-1; a possible D gene is TRBD1 (6 bases). Per the germline V gene, CDR1 is DFQATT and CDR2 is SNEGSKA (reference sequence). The CDR3 consists of 13 residues. V lost 6 bases and J lost 4, with 15 bases in between.

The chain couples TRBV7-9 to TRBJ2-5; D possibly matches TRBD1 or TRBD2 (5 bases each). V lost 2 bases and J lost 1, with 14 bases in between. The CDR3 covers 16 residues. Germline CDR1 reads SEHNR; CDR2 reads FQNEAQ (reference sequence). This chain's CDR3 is CASSLSWDRAQETQYF. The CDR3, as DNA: TGTGCCAGCAGCTTATCCTGGGACCGAGCCCAAGAGACCCAGTACTTC.